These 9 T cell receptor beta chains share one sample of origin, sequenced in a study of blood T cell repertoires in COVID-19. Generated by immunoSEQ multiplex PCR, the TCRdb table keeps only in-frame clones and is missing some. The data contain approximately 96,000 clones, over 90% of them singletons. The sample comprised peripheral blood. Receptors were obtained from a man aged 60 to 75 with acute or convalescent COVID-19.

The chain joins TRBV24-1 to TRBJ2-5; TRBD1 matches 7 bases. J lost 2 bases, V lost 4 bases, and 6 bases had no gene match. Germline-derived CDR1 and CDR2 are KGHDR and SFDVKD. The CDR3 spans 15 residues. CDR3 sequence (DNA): TGTGCCACCAGTGACCCGACAGGGCGACAAGAGACCCAGTACTTC. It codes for CATSDPTGRQETQYF.

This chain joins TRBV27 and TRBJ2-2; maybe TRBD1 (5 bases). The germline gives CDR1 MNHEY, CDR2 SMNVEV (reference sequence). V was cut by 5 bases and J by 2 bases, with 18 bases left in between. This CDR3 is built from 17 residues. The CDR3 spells CASSPQDSQLNTGELFF. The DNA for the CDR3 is TGTGCCAGCAGTCCCCAAGACAGTCAACTTAACACCGGGGAGCTGTTTTTT.

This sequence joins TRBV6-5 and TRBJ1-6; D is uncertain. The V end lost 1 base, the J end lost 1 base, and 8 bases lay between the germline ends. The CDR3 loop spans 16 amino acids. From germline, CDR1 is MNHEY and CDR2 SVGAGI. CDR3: CASSYYGSSYNSPLHF. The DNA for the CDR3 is TGTGCCAGCAGTTACTACGGGTCGTCCTATAATTCACCCCTCCACTTT.

CDR3 nucleotide sequence: TGTGCCAGCAGTGAAGCTGGGGGGGGGAACACTGAAGCTTTCTTT. Translating gives CASSEAGGGNTEAFF. The chain is built from TRBV2 and TRBJ1-1; possibly TRBD1 for D (5 bases). Germline V CDR1 and CDR2: SNHLY, FYNNEI. The CDR3 consists of 15 residues. V lost 0 bases and J lost 1, with 9 bases in between.

The CDR3 reads CASSAIQGFGQFF. The DNA for the CDR3 is TGTGCCAGCAGCGCGATTCAGGGATTTGGGCAGTTCTTC. This rearrangement joins TRBV11-2 to TRBJ2-1, with D perhaps matching TRBD1 (5 bases). From germline, CDR1 is SGHAT and CDR2 FQNNGV. This CDR3 spans 13 amino acids. Trimming left V 5 bases short and J 12 bases short, with 17 bases between.

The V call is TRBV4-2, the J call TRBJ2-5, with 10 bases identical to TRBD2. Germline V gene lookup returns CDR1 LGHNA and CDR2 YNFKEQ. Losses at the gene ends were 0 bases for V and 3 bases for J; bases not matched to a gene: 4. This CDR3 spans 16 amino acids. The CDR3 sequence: CASSQDALAGEETQYF. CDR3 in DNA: TGTGCCAGCAGCCAAGATGCCCTAGCGGGAGAAGAGACCCAGTACTTC.

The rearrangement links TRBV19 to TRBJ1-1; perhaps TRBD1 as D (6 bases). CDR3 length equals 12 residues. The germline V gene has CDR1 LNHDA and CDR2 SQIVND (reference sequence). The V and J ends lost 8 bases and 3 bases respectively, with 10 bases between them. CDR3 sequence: CASSYRDTEAFF. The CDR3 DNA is TGTGCCAGTTCTTACAGGGACACTGAAGCTTTCTTT.

Written as DNA, the CDR3 is TGTGCCAGCAGCTTAGGATCAAGGGGGACGGGAGAGACCCAGTACTTC. It encodes CASSLGSRGTGETQYF. V gene TRBV7-8 combines with J gene TRBJ2-5, with a weak D call TRBD1 (6 bases). Trimming stripped 1 base from V and 4 bases from J, with 16 bases between. Per the germline V gene, CDR1 is SGHVS and CDR2 is FQNEAQ. CDR3 size: 16 residues.

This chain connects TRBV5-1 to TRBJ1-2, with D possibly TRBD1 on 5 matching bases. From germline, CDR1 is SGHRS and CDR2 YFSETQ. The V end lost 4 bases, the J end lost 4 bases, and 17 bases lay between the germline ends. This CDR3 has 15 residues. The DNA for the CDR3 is TGCGCCAGCAGCCTCTTTAACCGGGGGACCTATGGCTACACCTTC. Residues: CASSLFNRGTYGYTF.